This is a list of T cell receptor beta chains from one sample in a study of cytomegalovirus exposure and HLA in healthy donors. Clones were read by immunoSEQ multiplex PCR, and TCRdb kept only the in-frame ones, dropping some. The data show around 130,000 clones, 65% to 85% seen once. The sequencing sample was made of PBMCs. The receptors were sampled from a woman under 30 in good health and CMV-seronegative. The CDR3 runs from the conserved cysteine through the conserved F or W. A D gene is named only where the DNA matches it firmly. Rows may omit the clone size; those that give it use once, few, many or a size class.

j_gene	v_gene	abundance	d_gene	CDR3aa	CDR3nt
TRBJ1-5	TRBV10-2	many	NA	CASSRFAGYSNQPQHF	TGCGCCAGCAGTAGGTTCGCGGGGTATAGCAATCAGCCCCAGCATTTT
TRBJ2-5	TRBV7-9	NA	TRBD2	CASSRTRDEETQYF	TGTGCCAGCAGCCGGACTAGGGATGAGGAGACCCAGTACTTC
TRBJ2-1	TRBV4-1	NA	TRBD2	CASSQDSLAGVRNEQFF	TGCGCCAGCAGCCAAGATAGCCTAGCGGGAGTTAGAAATGAGCAGTTCTTC
TRBJ2-1	TRBV9	NA	NA	CASARRTLDEQFF	TGTGCCAGCGCGCGACGGACTCTGGATGAGCAGTTCTTC
TRBJ2-7	TRBV7-9	NA	TRBD1	CASSPGTGGFNEQYF	TGTGCCAGCAGCCCAGGGACAGGGGGATTCAACGAGCAGTACTTC
TRBJ2-3	TRBV27	NA	TRBD2	CASSSFLLAGGQTSTQYF	TGTGCCAGCAGTTCATTCCTCTTAGCGGGAGGCCAAACATCAACGCAGTATTTT
TRBJ2-3	TRBV9	NA	NA	CASSVGTGDTQYF	TGTGCCAGCAGCGTGGGCACGGGGGATACGCAGTATTTT
TRBJ2-3	TRBV5-1	NA	NA	CASSLGRDRDTQYF	TGCGCCAGCAGCTTGGGACGGGATAGAGATACGCAGTATTTT
TRBJ2-1	TRBV5-4	NA	NA	CASSRHLGGGPSPSGSFF	TGTGCCAGCAGCAGGCACTTGGGAGGGGGGCCCTCTCCGTCCGGTTCGTTCTTC
TRBJ2-3	TRBV15	NA	NA	CATSRGMRGSTDTQYF	TGTGCCACCAGCAGAGGTATGCGGGGATCCACAGATACGCAGTATTTT
TRBJ1-1	TRBV7-9	NA	NA	CASTLFGQVEGEAFF	TGTGCCAGCACCCTTTTCGGGCAGGTTGAGGGTGAAGCTTTCTTT
TRBJ1-2	TRBV19	NA	TRBD1	CASSAPGQSYGYTF	TGTGCCAGTAGCGCTCCGGGACAGAGCTATGGCTACACCTTC
TRBJ2-1	TRBV10-3	NA	TRBD2	CAISGSAGGHNEQFF	TGTGCCATCAGTGGTTCGGCGGGAGGGCACAATGAGCAGTTCTTC
TRBJ1-4	TRBV7-9	NA	NA	CASSLGIGSNEKLFF	TGTGCCAGCAGCTTAGGTATCGGTAGTAATGAAAAACTGTTTTTT
TRBJ2-5	TRBV5-6	NA	TRBD2	CASSFGLAETQYF	TGTGCCAGCAGCTTTGGACTAGCGGAGACCCAGTACTTC
TRBJ1-1	TRBV30	NA	TRBD1	CDWSVLDVRDRDSEAFF	TGTGACTGGAGTGTACTCGATGTGCGGGACAGGGACTCTGAAGCTTTCTTT
TRBJ2-7	TRBV25-1	NA	NA	CASSPRTRFYEQYF	TGTGCCAGCAGCCCCCGGACAAGGTTCTACGAGCAGTACTTC
TRBJ1-1	TRBV2	NA	TRBD1	CAEDRQNTEAFF	TGTGCAGAGGACAGGCAGAACACTGAAGCTTTCTTT
TRBJ2-1	TRBV27	NA	NA	CASSLNFGNEQFF	TGTGCCAGCAGTCTAAACTTCGGCAATGAGCAGTTCTTC
TRBJ1-5	TRBV30	NA	TRBD1	CASSVRYRGYYSNQPQHF	TGTGCCTCGAGTGTACGATACAGGGGGTACTATAGCAATCAGCCCCAGCATTTT
TRBJ2-7	TRBV19	NA	NA	CASTGGTSYEQYF	TGTGCCAGTACGGGCGGGACCAGCTACGAGCAGTACTTC
TRBJ1-3	TRBV27	once	TRBD1	CASGTDGNTIYF	TGTGCCAGCGGGACAGATGGAAACACCATATATTTT
TRBJ2-3	TRBV6-4	NA	TRBD1	CASSQDRATDTQYF	TGTGCCAGCAGTCAGGACAGGGCCACAGATACGCAGTATTTT
TRBJ1-1	TRBV11-1	NA	NA	CASSLSPQGGAFF	TGTGCCAGCAGCTTGAGTCCTCAGGGAGGAGCTTTCTTT
TRBJ1-5	TRBV5-1	NA	TRBD1	CASSLGTGGQPQHF	TGCGCCAGCAGCCTCGGGACAGGGGGTCAGCCCCAGCATTTT
TRBJ1-5	TRBV7-9	once	NA	CASSLPRSNQPQHF	TGTGCCAGCAGCCTTCCCAGGAGCAATCAGCCCCAGCATTTT
TRBJ1-1	TRBV11-2	NA	NA	CASTLFGNTEAFF	TGTGCCAGCACCCTTTTCGGGAACACTGAAGCTTTCTTT
TRBJ2-7	TRBV5-6	NA	NA	CASSFGLYEQYF	TGTGCCAGCAGCTTTGGACTTTACGAGCAGTACTTC
TRBJ2-1	TRBV5-1	NA	TRBD2	CASSLDLAGGGYNEQFF	TGCGCCAGCAGCTTGGACCTAGCGGGAGGGGGATACAATGAGCAGTTCTTC
TRBJ2-2	TRBV7-6	NA	NA	CASSLVTANTGELFF	TGTGCCAGCAGCTTAGTAACGGCGAACACCGGGGAGCTGTTTTTT
TRBJ1-2	TRBV29-1	once	NA	CSVEEQSYRHGYTF	TGCAGCGTTGAAGAGCAATCGTACAGGCATGGCTACACCTTC
TRBJ2-3	TRBV5-4	NA	NA	CASSVAGESITDTQYF	TGTGCCAGCAGCGTCGCCGGGGAGTCAATCACAGATACGCAGTATTTT
TRBJ1-1	TRBV5-1	NA	NA	CASLGQGNTEAFF	TGCGCCAGCCTCGGGCAGGGGAACACTGAAGCTTTCTTT
TRBJ1-2	TRBV29-1	few	NA	CSVEEGQHYGYTF	TGCAGCGTTGAAGAGGGGCAGCACTATGGCTACACCTTC
TRBJ1-1	TRBV10-3	NA	NA	CAISVDPVATEAFF	TGTGCCATCTCTGTGGACCCGGTAGCGACTGAAGCTTTCTTT
TRBJ1-1	TRBV5-1	NA	NA	CASSPRVGNTEAFF	TGCGCCAGCAGCCCCCGGGTCGGGAACACTGAAGCTTTCTTT
TRBJ2-7	TRBV4-1	NA	NA	CASSQDQGDYEQYF	TGCGCCAGCAGCCAAGATCAAGGGGATTACGAGCAGTACTTC
TRBJ2-1	TRBV6-6	NA	TRBD2	CASSSPGTSANEQFF	TGTGCCAGCAGTTCCCCCGGGACTAGCGCGAATGAGCAGTTCTTC
TRBJ1-5	TRBV28	once	NA	CAAGRGSNQPQHF	TGTGCCGCAGGGCGGGGAAGCAATCAGCCCCAGCATTTT
TRBJ1-3	TRBV19	NA	NA	CASTRGIGVAAPGNTIYF	TGTGCCAGTACAAGGGGTATAGGGGTCGCGGCTCCTGGAAACACCATATATTTT
TRBJ2-5	TRBV29-1	few	NA	CSVTGTFKETQYF	TGCAGCGTTACCGGGACATTTAAGGAGACCCAGTACTTC